This T cell receptor beta chain was obtained from a study of a mutant IDH1 vaccine in newly diagnosed glioma. Deletions cut 4 bases from V and 6 bases from J, with 16 bases between. This CDR3 has 15 amino acids. The germline V gene has CDR1 SGHNT and CDR2 YYREEE (reference sequence). Profiling relied on immunoSEQ multiplex PCR, and the TCRdb table lists in-frame clones only, not all of them. The sample records tens of thousands of clones, 80% to 90% being singletons. Specified time point: baseline, week 1 (first vaccination visit). Treatment: pre-vaccination baseline after standard-of-care therapy. Each astrocytoma in the donors was new, WHO grade 3 or 4, IDH1-mutant and ATRX-lost.

Sequenced here: PBMCs, sampled from a glioma patient treated with radiotherapy, temozolomide or both. This clonotype was obtained from a woman in her 50s with glioma. The chain carries TRBV5-4 and TRBJ2-2; D perhaps matches TRBD1 (6 bases). This CDR3 reads CASSPSGQTSGELFF. The CDR3 DNA follows: TGTGCCAGCAGCCCTTCTGGACAGACCTCCGGGGAGCTGTTTTTT. The variable domain in full, with the rest retrieved from reference TRBV5-4 and TRBJ2-2, is ETGVTQSPTHLIKTRGQQVTLRCSSQSGHNTVSWYQQALGQGPQFIFQYYREEENGRGNFPPRFSGLQFPNYSSELNVNALELDDSALYLCASSPSGQTSGELFFGEGSRLTVL.